Presented here are 9 T cell receptor beta chains from one specimen sequenced in a study of Ad26.COV2.S vaccination and SARS-CoV-2 variants. Sequencing used immunoSEQ multiplex PCR; TCRdb keeps in-frame clones, though not all of them. The sample lists approximately 360,000 clones; roughly 85% were seen once. Treatment meaning: some 19 received Ad26.COV2.S at low or high dose, single or two shots; five or six received placebo; per-sample allocation not given. Samples were taken on day 63 after the first vaccine or placebo injection. Material: peripheral blood, obtained in a trial of Ad26.COV2.S vaccine versus placebo. The receptor source for this set is a person aged 18 to 59 who received the Ad26.COV2.S COVID-19 vaccine or a placebo.

The chain has TRBV4-1 and TRBJ2-7; weak D call: TRBD2 (5 bases). Germline V lookup: CDR1 MGHRA, CDR2 YSYEKL. Deletions cut 1 base from V and 7 bases from J, with 11 bases between. The CDR3 runs to 13 residues. CDR3 region: CASSQGTSWEQYF. Here the CDR3 DNA reads TGCGCCAGCAGCCAAGGCACTAGTTGGGAGCAGTACTTC.

This clone was seen once. This chain uses TRBV9 with TRBJ2-1; 9 bases match TRBD2. The V segment lost 0 bases and the J segment 4 bases; nucleotides outside the gene matches: 5. The germline gives CDR1 SGDLS, CDR2 YYNGEE. CDR3 size: 16 residues. CDR3 nucleotide sequence: TGTGCCAGCAGCGTAGCGGGCGGGGGGGCTTACAATGAGCAGTTCTTC. Translating gives CASSVAGGGAYNEQFF.

The chain couples TRBV19 to TRBJ2-5, with a tentative D call TRBD2 (6 bases). The CDR3 loop spans 12 amino acids. Germline-derived CDR1 and CDR2 are LNHDA and SQIVND (reference sequence). V was pared by 8 bases and J by 7 bases, with 14 bases between. The CDR3, as DNA: TGTGCCAGTCGCGGGGCCCACATGACCCAGTACTTC. Translating gives CASRGAHMTQYF. Full variable domain (rest looked up from reference TRBV19 and TRBJ2-5): DGGITQSPKYLFRKEGQNVTLSCEQNLNHDAMYWYRQDPGQGLRLIYYSQIVNDFQKGDIAEGYSVSREKKESFPLTVTSAQKNPTAFYLCASRGAHMTQYFGPGTRLLVL.

The rearrangement links TRBV12-5 to TRBJ1-1, with a possible D match to TRBD1 (5 bases). V lost 1 base and J 1 base, leaving 16 bases between the germline ends. Germline V gene sequence: CDR1 LGHNT, CDR2 FRNRAP. This CDR3 is built from 17 residues. In DNA, the CDR3 is TGTGCTAGTGGTTTGGGACTCCTTGGGGGACGGAACACTGAAGCTTTCTTT. This gives the protein CASGLGLLGGRNTEAFF. The variable domain in full, with the rest retrieved from reference TRBV12-5 and TRBJ1-1, is DARVTQTPRHKVTEMGQEVTMRCQPILGHNTVFWYRQTMMQGLELLAYFRNRAPLDDSGMPKDRFSAEMPDATLATLKIQPSEPRDSAVYFCASGLGLLGGRNTEAFFGQGTRLTVV.

This sequence joins TRBV4-1 and TRBJ2-5; 10 nucleotides align to TRBD2. CDR1 MGHRA and CDR2 YSYEKL come from the germline V gene. J gave up 4 bases and V 2 bases, and 13 bases lay outside the gene matches. The CDR3 has 18 amino acids. CDR3 nucleotide sequence: TGCGCCAGCAGCCAATTTCCGGGACTAGCGCTATTCGGAGAGACCCAGTACTTC. This sequence encodes CASSQFPGLALFGETQYF.

This clone appeared a single time. The rearrangement joins TRBV5-4 to TRBJ2-5; D remains ambiguous. The V end lost 2 bases, the J end lost 5 bases, and 4 bases lay between the germline ends. Germline CDR1 SGHNT, CDR2 YYREEE (reference sequence). This CDR3 region has 11 residues. The CDR3 spells CASSFRETQYF. The CDR3 DNA reads TGTGCCAGCAGCTTTCGGGAGACCCAGTACTTC. Full variable domain (outside the CDR3, taken from reference TRBV5-4 and TRBJ2-5): ETGVTQSPTHLIKTRGQQVTLRCSSQSGHNTVSWYQQALGQGPQFIFQYYREEENGRGNFPPRFSGLQFPNYSSELNVNALELDDSALYLCASSFRETQYFGPGTRLLVL.

This clone was seen repeatedly, ten times or more. The rearrangement uses TRBV12-1 and TRBJ1-1; whether TRBD1, the table's D call, matches the DNA was not checked. TRBV12-1 is designated a pseudogene. The CDR3 extends over 15 amino acids. CDR3 sequence: CASSGPTGLNTEAFF. DNA of the CDR3: TGTGCCAGCAGCGGTCCAACAGGGTTGAACACTGAAGCTTTCTTT.

This clone was seen more than once but under ten times. The chain recombines TRBV7-9 with TRBJ1-5; 9 nucleotides match TRBD1. The germline gives CDR1 SEHNR, CDR2 FQNEAQ (reference sequence). With 1 base clipped from V and 5 bases from J, the junction kept 3 bases outside the gene matches. The CDR3 is 15 residues long. The chain's CDR3 is CASSLGTGAHQPQHF. The CDR3, as DNA: TGTGCCAGCAGCTTAGGGACAGGGGCGCATCAGCCCCAGCATTTT.

This chain connects TRBV11-3 to TRBJ2-7; either TRBD1 or TRBD2 may supply D (6 bases each). Per the germline V gene, CDR1 is SGHNT and CDR2 is YENEEA. V dropped 5 bases and J dropped 2 bases, with 16 bases sitting between them. CDR3 length: 15 amino acids. The CDR3, as DNA: TGTGCCAGCAGCCTGGGGGGCGGGATAACCTACGAGCAGTACTTC. This encodes CASSLGGGITYEQYF.